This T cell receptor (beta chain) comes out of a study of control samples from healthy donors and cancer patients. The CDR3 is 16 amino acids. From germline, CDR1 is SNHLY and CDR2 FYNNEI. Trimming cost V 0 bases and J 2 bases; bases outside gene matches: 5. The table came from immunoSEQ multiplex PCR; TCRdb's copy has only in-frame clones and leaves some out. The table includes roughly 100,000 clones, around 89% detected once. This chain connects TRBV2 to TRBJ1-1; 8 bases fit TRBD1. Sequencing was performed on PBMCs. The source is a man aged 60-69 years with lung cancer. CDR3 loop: CASSEALTGVNTEAFF. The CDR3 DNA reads TGTGCCAGCAGTGAAGCCCTGACAGGGGTCAACACTGAAGCTTTCTTT.